This T cell receptor beta chain was identified during a study of cytomegalovirus exposure and HLA in healthy donors. General observations from the study: Common viral pathogens were later found to be apparently linked to several of the most significant clusters. For most TCR beta V segments, an earlier analysis put the productive rate at about 87% or about 30% of the time.

PCR employed 60 Vbeta and 13 Jbeta primers. Produced via immunoSEQ multiplex PCR; TCRdb's table is partial and in-frame only. The repertoire includes around 99,000 clones, more than 70% of them detected once, and roughly 2.3% sits in the top ten. With respect to this clone: The antigen remains unidentified. Other DNA sequences of this sample code for an identical CDR3.

The CDR3 runs 13 residues. CDR1 KGHSH and CDR2 LQKENI come from the germline V gene. V was pared by 6 bases and J by 6 bases, with 14 bases between. The TCR was taken from a man younger than 35 in good health and CMV-seronegative. The gene calls are TRBV18 and TRBJ1-2; no firm D call. Specimen: PBMCs. CDR3 region: CASSLAGTNGYTF. In DNA form, the CDR3 reads TGTGCCAGCTCTCTGGCTGGTACAAATGGCTACACCTTC.